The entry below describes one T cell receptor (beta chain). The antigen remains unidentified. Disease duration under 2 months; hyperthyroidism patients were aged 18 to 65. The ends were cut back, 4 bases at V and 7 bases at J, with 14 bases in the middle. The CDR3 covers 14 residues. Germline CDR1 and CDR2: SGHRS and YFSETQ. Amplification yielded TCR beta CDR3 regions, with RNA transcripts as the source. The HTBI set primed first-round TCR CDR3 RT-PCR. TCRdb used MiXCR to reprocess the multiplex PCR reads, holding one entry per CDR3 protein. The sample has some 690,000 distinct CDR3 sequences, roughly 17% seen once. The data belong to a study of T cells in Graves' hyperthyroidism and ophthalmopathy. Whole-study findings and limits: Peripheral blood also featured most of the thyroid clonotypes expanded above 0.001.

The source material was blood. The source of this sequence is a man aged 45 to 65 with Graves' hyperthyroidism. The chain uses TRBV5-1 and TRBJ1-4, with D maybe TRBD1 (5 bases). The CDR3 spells CASSLSGGSEKLFF. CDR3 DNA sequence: TGCGCCAGCAGCCTATCGGGGGGTTCTGAAAAACTGTTTTTT.